This section outlines one T cell receptor (beta chain) sequence together with its context. V lost 6 bases and J 4 bases, leaving 9 bases between the germline ends. Germline loops: CDR1 SNHLY, CDR2 FYNNEI. This CDR3 region has 13 residues. These data are taken from a study of blood T cell repertoires in COVID-19. About the research overall: The United States, Italy and Spain provided the acute and convalescent COVID-19 samples. In each case, the material was cDNA or gDNA derived from T cells, B-cell-depleted T cells, or PBMCs.

Source study methods: The authors estimated nucleated cell counts from reference gene primer amplification. Data came from immunoSEQ multiplex PCR; TCRdb stores just in-frame clones and leaves some out. V, J and clone size were drawn from that table, and D and trimming were deduced from the DNA. The sample has more than 100,000 clones, 84% seen once. The TCR sequence derives from a human donor in a cohort sampled during active COVID-19. The genes are TRBV2 and TRBJ1-4, with D tentatively TRBD1 (5 bases). The sequenced sample was peripheral blood. CDR3 sequence reads: CASSVDSNEKLFF. DNA of the CDR3: TGTGCCAGCAGCGTTGACAGTAATGAAAAACTGTTTTTT.